This T cell receptor (beta chain) comes out of a study of blood T cell repertoires in COVID-19. Study in general: Both acute and convalescent COVID-19 samples were obtained from the United States, Italy and Spain. Nucleic acid was either cDNA or gDNA, and it came from T cells, B-cell-depleted T cells, or PBMCs.

Authors' processing steps: Amplified reference gene primers provided the basis for estimating nucleated cell counts. The method was immunoSEQ multiplex PCR; TCRdb's version includes in-frame clones alone and lacks a portion of them. The V and J calls and clone size come from that table; D and trimming were worked out from the DNA. This sample has hundreds of thousands of clones, with around 80% found just once. Germline V CDR1 and CDR2: SEHNR, FQNEAQ (reference sequence). The CDR3 has 14 residues. J gave up 5 bases and V 6 bases, and 9 bases lay outside the gene matches. Source material: peripheral blood. This receptor was obtained from a woman in her 30s with COVID-19, enrolled during active disease. J is TRBJ1-2 and V is TRBV7-9; 7 nucleotides line up with TRBD1. The CDR3 sequence: CASRPTGAGYGYTF. For the CDR3, the DNA is TGTGCCAGCAGACCTACAGGGGCGGGATATGGCTACACCTTC.